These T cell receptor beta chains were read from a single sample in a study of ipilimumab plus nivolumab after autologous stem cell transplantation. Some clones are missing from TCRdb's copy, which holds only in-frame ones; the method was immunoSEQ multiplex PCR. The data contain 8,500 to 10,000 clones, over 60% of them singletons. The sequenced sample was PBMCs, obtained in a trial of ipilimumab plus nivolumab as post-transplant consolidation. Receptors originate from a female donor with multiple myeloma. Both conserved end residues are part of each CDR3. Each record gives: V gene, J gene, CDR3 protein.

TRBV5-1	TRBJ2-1	CASSLEPSGRLYEQFF
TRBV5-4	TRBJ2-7	CASSLNPSVIYEQYF
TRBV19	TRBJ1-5	CASSRSDRQGHNQPQHF
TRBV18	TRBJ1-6	CASSQGDSPLHF
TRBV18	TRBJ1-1	CASSPSAAPNPEAFF
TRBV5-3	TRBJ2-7	CASSPQGVSYEQYF
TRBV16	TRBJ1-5	CASSIRAVNQPQHF
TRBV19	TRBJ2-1	CASSIGQGAREQFF
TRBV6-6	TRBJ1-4	CASRRQRFEKLFF
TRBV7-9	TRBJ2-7	CASHLTDGPYEQYF
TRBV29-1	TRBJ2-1	CSVAGLAGGPDEQFF
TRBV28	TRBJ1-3	CASSLQTGTRGNTIYF
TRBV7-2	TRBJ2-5	CASSLGAGGPQYF
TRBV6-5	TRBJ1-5	CASSYSAGQPQHF
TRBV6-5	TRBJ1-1	CASSYAGSGAFF
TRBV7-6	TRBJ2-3	CASSRGTFSTDTQYF
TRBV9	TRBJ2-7	CASGAGGHEQYF
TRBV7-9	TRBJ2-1	CASSLSGTGLTEQFF
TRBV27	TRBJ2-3	CASSPRTSGRASTQYF
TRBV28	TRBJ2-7	CASSLLTRTYEQYF
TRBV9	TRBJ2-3	CASSPARSSSTDTQYF
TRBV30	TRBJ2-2	CAWSVGGGQVTGELFF
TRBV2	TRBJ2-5	CASSEVTTRETQYF
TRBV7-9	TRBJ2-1	CASRFRTSGNNEQFF
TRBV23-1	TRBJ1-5	CASSFRRTGSTANQPQHF
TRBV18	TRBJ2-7	CASSAGLAEGTYEQYF
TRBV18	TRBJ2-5	CASSPTGEETQYF
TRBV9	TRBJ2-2	CASSPDRGANTGELFF
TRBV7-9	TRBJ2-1	CASSLAYEQFF
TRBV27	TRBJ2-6	CASTPSGANVLTF
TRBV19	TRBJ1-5	CASSPQGGDNQPQHF
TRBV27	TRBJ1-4	CASSFQGLGEKLFF
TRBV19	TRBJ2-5	CASSIGRVQETQYF
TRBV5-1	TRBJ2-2	CASSLEGAGGELFF
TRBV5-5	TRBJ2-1	CASSSFSGSSYNEQFF
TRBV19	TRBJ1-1	CASSMYGDMNTEAFF